This T cell receptor (beta chain) was sequenced during a study of blood T cell repertoires in COVID-19. Clones were read by immunoSEQ multiplex PCR, and TCRdb kept only the in-frame ones, dropping some. The top ten hold 1.5% to 2% of the sample, which has 35,000 to 40,000 clones, 84% seen once. Looked up from germline, CDR1 is KGHSH and CDR2 is LQKENI. V was pared by 3 bases and J by 8 bases, with 12 bases of the junction left unmatched. CDR3 length: 15 amino acids. This TCR came from a man between 60 and 70 years old with COVID-19, enrolled during active disease. The chain combines TRBV18 with TRBJ1-2; 7 nucleotides agree with TRBD1. The sequenced sample was peripheral blood. The CDR3 sequence: CASSPFSGTASGYTF. CDR3 in DNA: TGTGCCAGCTCACCCTTTTCCGGGACAGCTAGCGGCTACACCTTC.